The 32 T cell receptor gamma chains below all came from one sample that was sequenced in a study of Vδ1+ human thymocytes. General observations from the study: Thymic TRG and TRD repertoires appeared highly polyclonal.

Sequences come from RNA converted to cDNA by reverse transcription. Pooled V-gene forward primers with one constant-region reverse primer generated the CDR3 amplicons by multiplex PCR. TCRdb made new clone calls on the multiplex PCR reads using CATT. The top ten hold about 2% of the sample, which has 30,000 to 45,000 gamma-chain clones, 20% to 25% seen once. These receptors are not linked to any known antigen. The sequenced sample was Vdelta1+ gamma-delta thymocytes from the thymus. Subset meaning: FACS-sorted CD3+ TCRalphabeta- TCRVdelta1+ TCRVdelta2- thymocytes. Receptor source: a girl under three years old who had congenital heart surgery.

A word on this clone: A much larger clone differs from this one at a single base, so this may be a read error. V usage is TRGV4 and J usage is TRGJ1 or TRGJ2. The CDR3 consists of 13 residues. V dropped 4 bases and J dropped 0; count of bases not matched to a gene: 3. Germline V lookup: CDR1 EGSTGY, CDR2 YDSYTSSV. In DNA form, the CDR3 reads TGTGCCACCTGGGAAGAGAATTATTATAAGAAACTCTTT. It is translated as CATWEENYYKKLF.

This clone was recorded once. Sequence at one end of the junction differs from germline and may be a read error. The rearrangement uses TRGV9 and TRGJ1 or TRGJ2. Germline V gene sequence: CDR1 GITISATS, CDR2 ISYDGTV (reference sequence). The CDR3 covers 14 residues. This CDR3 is CALWEVMNYYNKLF. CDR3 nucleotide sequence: TGTGCCTTGTGGGAGGTTATGAATTATTATAACAAACTCTTT.

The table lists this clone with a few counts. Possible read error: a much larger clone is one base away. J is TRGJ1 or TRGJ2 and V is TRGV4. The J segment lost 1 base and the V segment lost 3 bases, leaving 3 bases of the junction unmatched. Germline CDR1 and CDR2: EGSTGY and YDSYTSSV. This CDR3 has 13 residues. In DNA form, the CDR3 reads TGTGCCACCTGGGATTCCAATTATTATAAGAAACTCTTT. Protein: CATWDSNYYKKLF.

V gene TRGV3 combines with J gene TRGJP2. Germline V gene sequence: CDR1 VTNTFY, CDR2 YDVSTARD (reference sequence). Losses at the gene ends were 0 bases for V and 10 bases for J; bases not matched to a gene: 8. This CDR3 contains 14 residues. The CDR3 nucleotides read TGTGCCACCTGGGACAGGCGGGGGGTTTGGATCAAGACGTTT. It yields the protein CATWDRRGVWIKTF.

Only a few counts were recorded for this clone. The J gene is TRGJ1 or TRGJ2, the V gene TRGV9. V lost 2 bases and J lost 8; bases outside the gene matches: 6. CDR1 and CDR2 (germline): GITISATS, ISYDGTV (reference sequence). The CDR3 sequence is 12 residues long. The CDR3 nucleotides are TGTGCCTTGTGGGAGGAAAAAAATAAGAAACTCTTT. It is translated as CALWEEKNKKLF.

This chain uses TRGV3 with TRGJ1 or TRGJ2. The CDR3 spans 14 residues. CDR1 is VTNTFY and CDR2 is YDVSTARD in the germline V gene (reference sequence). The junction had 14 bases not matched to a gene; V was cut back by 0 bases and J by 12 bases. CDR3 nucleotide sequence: TGTGCCACCTGGGACAGGCGTTTTCTGACTTGGAAACTCTTT. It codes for CATWDRRFLTWKLF.

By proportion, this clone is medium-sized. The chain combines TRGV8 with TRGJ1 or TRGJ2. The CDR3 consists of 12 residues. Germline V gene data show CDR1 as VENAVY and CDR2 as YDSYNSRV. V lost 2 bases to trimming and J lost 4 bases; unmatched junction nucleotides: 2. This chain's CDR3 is CATWDNYYKKLF. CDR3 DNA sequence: TGTGCCACCTGGGATAACTATTATAAGAAACTCTTT.

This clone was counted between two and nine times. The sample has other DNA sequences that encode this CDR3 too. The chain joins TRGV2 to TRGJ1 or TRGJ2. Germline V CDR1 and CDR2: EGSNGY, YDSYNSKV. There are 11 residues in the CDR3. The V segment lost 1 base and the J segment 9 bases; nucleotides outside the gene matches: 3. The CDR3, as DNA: TGTGCCACCTGGGACGGAAGTAAGAAACTCTTT. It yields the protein CATWDGSKKLF.

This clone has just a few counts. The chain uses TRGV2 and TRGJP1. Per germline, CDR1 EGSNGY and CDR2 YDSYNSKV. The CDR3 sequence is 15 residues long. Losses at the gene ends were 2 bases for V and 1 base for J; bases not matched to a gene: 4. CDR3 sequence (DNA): TGTGCCACCTGGGACGACAGTACCACTGGTTGGTTCAAGATATTT. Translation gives CATWDDSTTGWFKIF.

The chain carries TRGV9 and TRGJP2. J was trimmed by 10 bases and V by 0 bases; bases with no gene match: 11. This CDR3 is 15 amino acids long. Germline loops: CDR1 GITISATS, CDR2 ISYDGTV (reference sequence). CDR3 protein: CALWEVREGGWIKTF. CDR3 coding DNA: TGTGCCTTGTGGGAGGTGCGGGAGGGAGGTTGGATCAAGACGTTT.

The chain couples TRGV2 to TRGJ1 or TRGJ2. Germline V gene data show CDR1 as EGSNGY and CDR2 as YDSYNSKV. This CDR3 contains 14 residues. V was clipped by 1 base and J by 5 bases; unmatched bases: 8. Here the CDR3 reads CATWDGRPNYKKLF. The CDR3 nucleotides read TGTGCCACCTGGGACGGCCGACCCAATTATAAGAAACTCTTT.

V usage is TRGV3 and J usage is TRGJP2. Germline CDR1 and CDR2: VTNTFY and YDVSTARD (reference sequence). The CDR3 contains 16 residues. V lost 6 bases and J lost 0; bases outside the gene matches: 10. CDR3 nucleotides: TGTGCCACCTGGCTCCTGATGGATAGTAGTGATTGGATCAAGACGTTT. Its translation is CATWLLMDSSDWIKTF.

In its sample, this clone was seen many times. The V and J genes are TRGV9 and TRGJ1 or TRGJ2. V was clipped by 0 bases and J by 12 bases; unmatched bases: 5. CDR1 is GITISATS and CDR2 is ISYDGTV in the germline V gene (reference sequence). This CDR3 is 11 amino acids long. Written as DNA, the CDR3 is TGTGCCTTGTGGGAGGTGCATGGGAAACTCTTT. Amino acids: CALWEVHGKLF.

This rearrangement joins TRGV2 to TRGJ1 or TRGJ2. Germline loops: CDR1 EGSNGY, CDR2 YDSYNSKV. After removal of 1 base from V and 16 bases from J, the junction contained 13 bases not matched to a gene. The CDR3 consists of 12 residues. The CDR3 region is CATWDGGGFMLF. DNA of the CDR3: TGTGCCACCTGGGACGGCGGCGGGTTTATGCTCTTT.

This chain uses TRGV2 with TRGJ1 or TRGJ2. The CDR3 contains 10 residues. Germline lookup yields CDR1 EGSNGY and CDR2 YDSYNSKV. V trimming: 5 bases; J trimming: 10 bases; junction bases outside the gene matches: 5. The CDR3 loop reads CATWGLKKLF. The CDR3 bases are TGTGCCACCTGGGGTCTAAAGAAACTCTTT.

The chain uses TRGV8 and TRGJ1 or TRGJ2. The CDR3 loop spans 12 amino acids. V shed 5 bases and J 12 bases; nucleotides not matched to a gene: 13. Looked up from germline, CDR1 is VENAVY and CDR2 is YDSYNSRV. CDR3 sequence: CATWASDGRKLF. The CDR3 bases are TGTGCCACCTGGGCTTCAGATGGGAGGAAACTCTTT.

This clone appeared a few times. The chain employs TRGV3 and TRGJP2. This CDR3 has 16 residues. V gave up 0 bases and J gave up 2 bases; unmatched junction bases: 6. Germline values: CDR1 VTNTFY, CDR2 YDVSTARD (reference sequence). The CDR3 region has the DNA TGTGCCACCTGGGACAGGCCTCTAAGTAGTGATTGGATCAAGACGTTT. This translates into CATWDRPLSSDWIKTF.

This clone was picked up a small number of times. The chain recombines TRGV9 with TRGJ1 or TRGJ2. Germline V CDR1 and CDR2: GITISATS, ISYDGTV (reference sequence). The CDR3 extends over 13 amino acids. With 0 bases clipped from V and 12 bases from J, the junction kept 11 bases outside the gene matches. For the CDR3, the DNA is TGTGCCTTGTGGGAGGTGCACGATAGTGGGAAACTCTTT. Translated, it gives CALWEVHDSGKLF.

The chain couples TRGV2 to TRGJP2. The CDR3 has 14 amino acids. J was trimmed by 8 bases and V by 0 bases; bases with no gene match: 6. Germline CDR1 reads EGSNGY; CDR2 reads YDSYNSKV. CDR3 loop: CATWDGLQDWIKTF. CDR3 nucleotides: TGTGCCACCTGGGACGGGCTCCAAGATTGGATCAAGACGTTT.

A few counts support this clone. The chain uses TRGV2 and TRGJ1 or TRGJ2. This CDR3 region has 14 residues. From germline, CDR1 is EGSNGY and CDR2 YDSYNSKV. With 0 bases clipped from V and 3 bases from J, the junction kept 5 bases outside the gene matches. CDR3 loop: CATWDGFGYYKKLF. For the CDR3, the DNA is TGTGCCACCTGGGACGGGTTTGGTTATTATAAGAAACTCTTT.

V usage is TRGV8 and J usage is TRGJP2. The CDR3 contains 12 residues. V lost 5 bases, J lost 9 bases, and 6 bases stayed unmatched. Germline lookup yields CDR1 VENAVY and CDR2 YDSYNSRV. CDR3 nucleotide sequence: TGTGCCACCTGGGTTGATAATTGGATCAAGACGTTT. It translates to CATWVDNWIKTF.

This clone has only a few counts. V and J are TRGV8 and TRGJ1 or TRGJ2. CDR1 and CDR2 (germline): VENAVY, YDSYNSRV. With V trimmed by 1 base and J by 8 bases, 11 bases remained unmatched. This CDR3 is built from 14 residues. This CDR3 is CATWDSPFLDKKLF. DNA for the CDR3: TGTGCCACCTGGGATAGTCCCTTTTTGGATAAGAAACTCTTT.

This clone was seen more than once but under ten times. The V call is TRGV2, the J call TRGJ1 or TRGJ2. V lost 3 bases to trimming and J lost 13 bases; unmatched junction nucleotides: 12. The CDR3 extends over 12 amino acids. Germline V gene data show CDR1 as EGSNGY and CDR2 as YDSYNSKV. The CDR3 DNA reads TGTGCCACCTGGGACAGAAGGGAAAGAAAACTCTTT. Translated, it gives CATWDRRERKLF.

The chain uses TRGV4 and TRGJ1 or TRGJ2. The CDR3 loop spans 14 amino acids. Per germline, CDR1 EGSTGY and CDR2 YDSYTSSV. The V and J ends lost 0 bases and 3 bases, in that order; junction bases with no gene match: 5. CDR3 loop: CATWDGQGYYKKLF. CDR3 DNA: TGTGCCACCTGGGATGGGCAAGGTTATTATAAGAAACTCTTT.

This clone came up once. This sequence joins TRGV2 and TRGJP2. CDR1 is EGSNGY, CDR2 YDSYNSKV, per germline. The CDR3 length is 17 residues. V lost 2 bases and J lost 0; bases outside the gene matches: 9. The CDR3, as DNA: TGTGCCACCTGGGACGCAAACCCGAATAGTAGTGATTGGATCAAGACGTTT. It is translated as CATWDANPNSSDWIKTF.

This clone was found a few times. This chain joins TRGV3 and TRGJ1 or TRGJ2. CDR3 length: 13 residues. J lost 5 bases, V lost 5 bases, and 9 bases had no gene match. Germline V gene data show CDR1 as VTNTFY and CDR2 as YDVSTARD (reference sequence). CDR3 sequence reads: CATWATQHYKKLF. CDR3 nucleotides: TGTGCCACCTGGGCTACTCAACATTATAAGAAACTCTTT.

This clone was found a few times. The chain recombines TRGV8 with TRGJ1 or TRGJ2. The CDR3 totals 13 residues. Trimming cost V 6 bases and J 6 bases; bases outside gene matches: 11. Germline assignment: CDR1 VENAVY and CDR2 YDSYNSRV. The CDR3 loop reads CATWLQGSYKKLF. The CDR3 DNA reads TGTGCCACCTGGCTACAGGGGAGTTATAAGAAACTCTTT.

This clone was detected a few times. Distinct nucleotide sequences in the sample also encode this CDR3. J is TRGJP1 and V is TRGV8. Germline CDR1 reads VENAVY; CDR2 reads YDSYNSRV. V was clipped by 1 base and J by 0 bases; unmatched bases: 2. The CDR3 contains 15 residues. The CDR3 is CATWDSYTTGWFKIF. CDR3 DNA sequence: TGTGCCACCTGGGATAGTTATACCACTGGTTGGTTCAAGATATTT.

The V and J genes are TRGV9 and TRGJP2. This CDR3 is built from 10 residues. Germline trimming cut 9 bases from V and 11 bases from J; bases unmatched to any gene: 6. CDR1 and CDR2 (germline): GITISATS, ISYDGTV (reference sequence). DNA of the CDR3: TGTGCCTTGGAGGGGTGGATCAAGACGTTT. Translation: CALEGWIKTF.

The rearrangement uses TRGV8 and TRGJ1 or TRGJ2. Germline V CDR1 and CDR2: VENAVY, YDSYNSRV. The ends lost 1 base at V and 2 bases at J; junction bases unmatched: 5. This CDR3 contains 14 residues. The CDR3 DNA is TGTGCCACCTGGGATAGTCTGGATTATTATAAGAAACTCTTT. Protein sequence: CATWDSLDYYKKLF.

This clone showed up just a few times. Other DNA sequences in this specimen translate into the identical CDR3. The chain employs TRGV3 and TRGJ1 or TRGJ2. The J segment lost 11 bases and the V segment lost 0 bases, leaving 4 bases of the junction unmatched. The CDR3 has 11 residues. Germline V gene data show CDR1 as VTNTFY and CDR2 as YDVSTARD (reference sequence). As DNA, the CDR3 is TGTGCCACCTGGGACAGGCCTCAGAAACTCTTT. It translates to CATWDRPQKLF.

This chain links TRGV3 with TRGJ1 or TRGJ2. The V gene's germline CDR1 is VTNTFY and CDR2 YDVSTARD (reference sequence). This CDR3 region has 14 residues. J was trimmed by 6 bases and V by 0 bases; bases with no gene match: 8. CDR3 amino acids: CATWDRHRGYKKLF. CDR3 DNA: TGTGCCACCTGGGACAGGCACAGGGGTTATAAGAAACTCTTT.